These 18 T cell receptor beta chains were all obtained from the same sample, sequenced in a study of OX40 agonist ivuxolimab in advanced cancers. Measured with immunoSEQ multiplex PCR; TCRdb has only the in-frame clones, and not every one. This table has approximately 84,000 clones, around 94% appearing once. The sequencing here drew on CD4+ or CD8+ T cells sorted from blood, taken in a trial of the OX40 agonist ivuxolimab. The receptors come from an adult with an advanced solid tumor such as melanoma, head and neck, liver or kidney cancer.

The chain uses TRBV19 and TRBJ2-7, with TRBD1 matching over 8 bases. Trimming at V came to 5 bases and at J to 7 bases, leaving 13 bases not matched to a gene. The V gene's germline CDR1 is LNHDA and CDR2 SQIVND (reference sequence). The CDR3 length is 15 residues. As DNA, the CDR3 is TGTGCCAGTAGTGACGTGGGACAGGACCTCCTGGAGCAGTACTTC. Residues: CASSDVGQDLLEQYF.

This sequence joins TRBV27 and TRBJ2-3; possible D gene TRBD2, 6 bases. The germline V gene encodes CDR1 MNHEY and CDR2 SMNVEV (reference sequence). The CDR3 sequence is 16 residues long. The germline V and J ends were trimmed by 7 bases and 1 base, with 18 bases remaining between them. CDR3 region: CASTPWGEAGTDTQYF. DNA of the CDR3: TGTGCCAGCACCCCTTGGGGGGAGGCGGGCACAGATACGCAGTATTTT.

The J gene is TRBJ1-3, the V gene TRBV27; D is uncertain. Trimming shortened V by 3 bases and J by 2 bases, and 11 bases separated the two germline ends. Germline V gene sequence: CDR1 MNHEY, CDR2 SMNVEV (reference sequence). This CDR3 spans 15 amino acids. This CDR3 is CASSFSVQPGNTIYF. CDR3 DNA sequence: TGTGCCAGCAGTTTTAGTGTACAGCCTGGAAACACCATATATTTT.

The chain couples TRBV9 to TRBJ2-5, with 11 bases identical to TRBD1. The CDR3 has 15 residues. The germline V gene has CDR1 SGDLS and CDR2 YYNGEE. Unmatched junction bases numbered 6, after V lost 3 bases and J lost 5 bases. The CDR3 coding sequence is TGTGCCAGCAGCGCAGGACAGGGGGCATGGGAGACCCAGTACTTC. Encoded protein: CASSAGQGAWETQYF.

The CDR3 DNA sequence: TGTGCCACCAGCAGAGATGGTCTAGCGGGAGTGGGTGAGCAGTACTTC. Protein product: CATSRDGLAGVGEQYF. The V call is TRBV15, the J call TRBJ2-7; 10 bases line up with TRBD2. The CDR3 totals 16 residues. From germline, CDR1 is LNHNV and CDR2 YYDKDF (reference sequence). Trimming removed 0 bases from V and 7 bases from J; junction bases left unmatched: 9.

This clone showed up just a few times. The CDR3, as DNA: TGTGCCGGCAATTTGAACACTGAAGCTTTCTTT. The encoded protein is CAGNLNTEAFF. The chain links TRBV30 to TRBJ1-1; D uncertain. Trimming left V 8 bases short and J 0 bases short, with 7 bases between. CDR3 length: 11 amino acids. CDR1 and CDR2 from the germline V gene are GTSNPN and SVGIG (reference sequence). Drawing the rest from reference TRBV30 and TRBJ1-1, the complete variable domain is SQTIHQWPATLVQPVGSPLSLECTVEGTSNPNLYWYRQAAGRGLQLLFYSVGIGQISSEVPQNLSASRPQDRQFILSSKKLLLSDSGFYLCAGNLNTEAFFGQGTRLTVV.

The rearrangement uses TRBV6-9 and TRBJ1-5; D uncertain. CDR1 and CDR2 from the germline V gene are MNHGY and SVAAGI. The CDR3 runs to 10 residues. V lost 7 bases and J 5 bases, leaving 3 bases between the germline ends. The CDR3 protein is CASMHQPQHF. Here the CDR3 DNA reads TGTGCCAGCATGCATCAGCCCCAGCATTTT.

This chain connects TRBV6-6 to TRBJ1-5, with D perhaps TRBD1 (6 bases). The CDR3 contains 15 residues. V shed 9 bases and J shed 4 bases, with 19 bases lying between them. Germline V CDR1 and CDR2: MNHNY, SVGAGI (reference sequence). The CDR3 DNA reads as TGTGCCAGTCAGATCATCGGGGGGGCTAATCAGCCCCAGCATTTT. Its translation is CASQIIGGANQPQHF.

As to this clone: The same CDR3 arises from other DNA sequences in this sample as well. The rearrangement uses TRBV6-5 and TRBJ1-1, with D unclear. Germline V gives CDR1 MNHEY, CDR2 SVGAGI. This CDR3 comprises 12 residues. Trimming removed 2 bases at V and 5 bases at J, with 6 bases between. CDR3 nucleotide sequence: TGTGCCAGCAGTTACGGTGGGACTGAAGCTTTCTTT. This translates into CASSYGGTEAFF.

A word on this clone: Different DNA sequences within this sample yield the same CDR3. The V and J genes are TRBV27 and TRBJ2-1; no clear D gene. This CDR3 contains 11 residues. Looked up from germline, CDR1 is MNHEY and CDR2 is SMNVEV (reference sequence). Trimming took off 7 bases at V and 0 bases at J, with 1 base between the two ends. This CDR3 reads CASTSYNEQFF. CDR3 in DNA: TGTGCCAGCACCTCCTACAATGAGCAGTTCTTC.

The chain carries TRBV2 and TRBJ1-4; D unclear. Trimming stripped 7 bases from V and 7 bases from J, with 13 bases between. There are 13 residues in the CDR3. Germline V lookup: CDR1 SNHLY, CDR2 FYNNEI. CDR3: CASMLSPTEKLFF. The CDR3 DNA is TGTGCCAGCATGCTTTCCCCGACTGAAAAACTGTTTTTT.

The genes are TRBV7-9 and TRBJ2-7, with a weak D call TRBD1 (6 bases). Germline assignment: CDR1 SEHNR and CDR2 FQNEAQ (reference sequence). V lost 4 bases and J lost 2, with 15 bases in between. The CDR3 length is 15 residues. The CDR3 DNA is TGTGCCAGCAGCTCCTCGGTACAGGGCGCCTACGAGCAGTACTTC. This encodes CASSSSVQGAYEQYF.

The chain has TRBV7-2 and TRBJ1-2; D is perhaps TRBD1 (5 bases). Germline V lookup: CDR1 SGHTA, CDR2 FQGNSA. V was shortened by 3 bases and J by 4 bases, with 18 bases between the two germline ends. This CDR3 spans 16 amino acids. Here the CDR3 DNA reads TGTGCCAGCAGCTTGACTCCGGGACCGAACCTCTATGGCTACACCTTC. Amino acid sequence: CASSLTPGPNLYGYTF.

V usage is TRBV4-2 and J usage is TRBJ1-1; 10 nucleotides line up with TRBD1. V lost 10 bases to trimming and J lost 2 bases; unmatched junction nucleotides: 16. CDR3 length: 17 residues. Germline CDR1 reads LGHNA; CDR2 reads YNFKEQ. The CDR3 is CANRQGAQEIINTEAFF. Here the CDR3 DNA reads TGTGCCAACAGACAGGGGGCGCAGGAAATAATAAACACTGAAGCTTTCTTT.

J is TRBJ1-2 and V is TRBV6-1, with no clear D. Germline CDR1 and CDR2: MNHNS and SASEGT. The V gene lost 2 bases and the J gene lost 4 bases, with 17 bases spanning the gap. The CDR3 totals 16 residues. The CDR3 reads CASSEWERAEFYGYTF. CDR3 nucleotides: TGTGCCAGCAGTGAATGGGAGAGGGCAGAGTTCTATGGCTACACCTTC.

The rearrangement links TRBV14 to TRBJ1-1; a possible D gene is TRBD1 (5 bases). With 1 base removed from V and 10 bases from J, the gap between germline ends came to 13 bases. CDR1 and CDR2 from the germline V gene are SGHDN and FVKESK. This CDR3 is 13 amino acids long. CDR3 in amino acids: CASSQVSKGRAFF. The DNA of the CDR3 is TGTGCCAGCAGCCAAGTCAGCAAGGGGCGAGCTTTCTTT. The whole variable domain, remainder taken from reference TRBV14 and TRBJ1-1, is EAGVTQFPSHSVIEKGQTVTLRCDPISGHDNLYWYRRVMGKEIKFLLHFVKESKQDESGMPNNRFLAERTGGTYSTLKVQPAELEDSGVYFCASSQVSKGRAFFGQGTRLTVV.

This clone was observed once. The rearrangement joins TRBV5-1 to TRBJ1-3, with 8 bases aligning to TRBD1. The CDR3 spans 19 residues. Trimming at V came to 1 base and at J to 0 bases, leaving 12 bases not matched to a gene. The germline CDR1 and CDR2 sequences are SGHRS and YFSETQ. The CDR3 protein is CASSLPNPDRVNSGNTIYF. The CDR3 DNA follows: TGCGCCAGCAGCTTGCCCAACCCGGACAGGGTTAACTCTGGAAACACCATATATTTT.

The V and J genes are TRBV5-5 and TRBJ2-7, with a tentative D call TRBD2 (6 bases). Germline lookup yields CDR1 SGHKS and CDR2 YYEKEE (reference sequence). The germline V and J ends were trimmed by 3 bases and 5 bases, with 15 bases remaining between them. The CDR3 runs to 14 residues. CDR3 sequence reads: CASSWFAGRNEQYF. CDR3 nucleotide sequence: TGTGCCAGCAGCTGGTTCGCCGGGAGAAACGAGCAGTACTTC.